This entry lists 28 T cell receptor beta chains sequenced from one sample in a study of blood T cell repertoires in COVID-19. Sequencing used immunoSEQ multiplex PCR; TCRdb keeps in-frame clones, though not all of them. The sample lists 150,000 to 200,000 clones, over 75% seen once, with around a sixth in the top ten. Sequencing input: peripheral blood. These receptors were obtained from a person aged 70 to 85 with COVID-19, enrolled during active disease.

This chain joins TRBV19 and TRBJ1-1, with TRBD1 matching over 8 bases. V shed 3 bases, J shed 9 bases, and the junction held 18 bases outside the gene matches. CDR3 size: 17 residues. The germline CDR1 and CDR2 sequences are LNHDA and SQIVND (reference sequence). CDR3 in amino acids: CASSIGGTGGNYQKAFF. In nucleotides, the CDR3 is TGTGCCAGTAGTATTGGCGGGACAGGTGGAAACTATCAAAAAGCTTTCTTT.

The rearrangement links TRBV5-4 to TRBJ2-7, with 10 bases matching TRBD2. In germline, CDR1 is SGHNT, CDR2 YYREEE (reference sequence). V lost 3 bases, J lost 2 bases, and 5 bases stayed unmatched. The CDR3 totals 15 residues. The CDR3 nucleotides read TGTGCCAGCAGCTCTATAGCGGGAGGACCCTACGAGCAGTACTTC. Translating gives CASSSIAGGPYEQYF.

The CDR3 region has the DNA TGTGCCAGCAGCTTAGGAGTGTACCAAGAGACCCAGTACTTC. It translates to CASSLGVYQETQYF. This chain links TRBV11-2 with TRBJ2-5; D remains ambiguous. Trimming pared 1 base from V and 0 bases from J, leaving 6 bases between. This CDR3 contains 14 residues. CDR1 is SGHAT and CDR2 is FQNNGV in the germline V gene.

CDR3 region: CASTIIQGTEAFF. The DNA for the CDR3 is TGTGCCAGCACCATAATCCAGGGCACTGAAGCTTTCTTT. The J gene is TRBJ1-1, the V gene TRBV28, with TRBD1 as a possible D gene (5 bases). Germline values: CDR1 MDHEN, CDR2 SYDVKM. CDR3 length equals 13 residues. The V gene lost 7 bases and the J gene lost 4 bases, with 13 bases spanning the gap.

The chain employs TRBV6-6 and TRBJ1-4; 7 nucleotides agree with TRBD1. Germline V gene lookup returns CDR1 MNHNY and CDR2 SVGAGI (reference sequence). The CDR3 is 16 amino acids. Trimming at V came to 2 bases and at J to 5 bases, leaving 8 bases not matched to a gene. The CDR3 region has the DNA TGTGCCAGCAGTTACGGGCAGGGGGTACCGAATGAAAAACTGTTTTTT. Protein sequence: CASSYGQGVPNEKLFF.

This clone was seen a few times. The chain employs TRBV2 and TRBJ2-5; 7 bases map to TRBD1. The CDR3 contains 13 residues. V was pared by 11 bases and J by 6 bases, with 12 bases of the junction left unmatched. CDR1 is SNHLY, CDR2 FYNNEI, per germline. The CDR3 DNA reads as TGTGCCGGCCTCGAGGGGGCATCGAAGACCCAGTACTTC. This encodes CAGLEGASKTQYF.

The chain uses TRBV5-1 and TRBJ1-1; weak D call: TRBD1 (6 bases). Trimming cost V 0 bases and J 0 bases, with 15 bases left between them. CDR3 length: 17 residues. Germline loops: CDR1 SGHRS, CDR2 YFSETQ. The CDR3 sequence is CASSLGGQTLMNTEAFF. The CDR3 coding sequence is TGCGCCAGCAGCTTGGGTGGACAGACCTTAATGAACACTGAAGCTTTCTTT.

In this sample, this clone turned up once. The gene calls are TRBV19 and TRBJ2-3; unclear D gene. CDR3 length: 15 amino acids. The V gene lost 1 base and the J gene lost 2 bases, with 10 bases spanning the gap. Germline assignment: CDR1 LNHDA and CDR2 SQIVND (reference sequence). CDR3 amino acids: CASSIVGINTDTQYF. In DNA, the CDR3 is TGTGCCAGTAGTATAGTTGGCATTAACACAGATACGCAGTATTTT.

The V and J genes are TRBV9 and TRBJ2-3; TRBD1 is a possible D gene (6 bases). From germline, CDR1 is SGDLS and CDR2 YYNGEE. CDR3 length: 15 residues. Trimming pared 7 bases from V and 0 bases from J, leaving 15 bases between. This CDR3 reads CASGHTGSSTDTQYF. CDR3 bases: TGTGCCAGCGGCCATACAGGGAGCAGCACAGATACGCAGTATTTT.

The gene calls are TRBV27 and TRBJ1-1, with D uncertain. The germline gives CDR1 MNHEY, CDR2 SMNVEV (reference sequence). V was pared by 6 bases and J by 0 bases, with 8 bases between. The CDR3 length is 13 residues. This CDR3 is CASRPQMNTEAFF. CDR3 nucleotides: TGTGCCAGCAGGCCACAGATGAACACTGAAGCTTTCTTT.

This clone has a handful of counts. The J gene is TRBJ2-7, the V gene TRBV7-2, with TRBD1 identical over 7 bases. The junction had 9 bases not matched to a gene; V was cut back by 5 bases and J by 2 bases. CDR3 length: 15 amino acids. CDR1 and CDR2 from the germline V gene are SGHTA and FQGNSA. The CDR3 protein is CASSHPDRKTYEQYF. Here the CDR3 DNA reads TGTGCCAGCAGCCACCCGGACAGGAAAACCTACGAGCAGTACTTC.

The V and J genes are TRBV3-1 (or the pseudogene TRBV3-2) and TRBJ2-2; 14 bases are a match to TRBD2. The V gene end was trimmed by 3 bases and the J gene end by 5 bases; junction bases not matched to a gene: 8. The CDR3 has 18 amino acids. Germline lookup yields CDR1 LGHDT and CDR2 YNNKEL (reference sequence). This CDR3 is CASSQPGLAGDPTGELFF. In DNA form, the CDR3 reads TGTGCCAGCAGCCAGCCGGGACTAGCGGGAGACCCGACCGGGGAGCTGTTTTTT.

The rearrangement uses TRBV21-1 and TRBJ2-2; TRBD1, the table's D call, was not compared with the DNA. TRBV21-1 is marked as a pseudogene. CDR3 length equals 14 residues. The CDR3 sequence: CASSTPRDTGELFF. DNA for the CDR3: TGTGCCAGCAGCACCCCCAGGGACACCGGGGAGCTGTTTTTT.

This chain uses TRBV6-5 with TRBJ1-6, with a tentative D call TRBD1 (6 bases). In germline, CDR1 is MNHEY, CDR2 SVGAGI. This CDR3 comprises 16 residues. V gave up 0 bases and J gave up 10 bases, with 16 bases separating them. CDR3 region: CASSYSQGSTGSPLHF. CDR3 DNA sequence: TGTGCCAGCAGTTACTCGCAGGGGTCCACAGGGTCACCCCTCCACTTT.

This CDR3 is CASSQTEGAGGYTF. The DNA of the CDR3 is TGTGCCAGCAGCCAAACGGAGGGGGCGGGTGGCTACACCTTC. The V gene is TRBV3-1 (or the pseudogene TRBV3-2), the J gene TRBJ1-2; 7 positions match TRBD1. Germline CDR1 and CDR2: LGHDT and YNNKEL (reference sequence). The CDR3 consists of 14 residues. V lost 2 bases and J lost 7; bases outside the gene matches: 7.

The chain joins TRBV5-6 to TRBJ1-1; D possibly corresponds to TRBD1 (6 bases). The V gene lost 2 bases and the J gene lost 6 bases, with 14 bases spanning the gap. Germline loops: CDR1 SGHDT, CDR2 YYEEEE. This CDR3 is built from 14 residues. The CDR3 coding sequence is TGTGCCAGCAGCTTAAAGGGGGTGGACCCTGAAGCTTTCTTT. It yields the protein CASSLKGVDPEAFF.

The chain couples TRBV3-1 (or the pseudogene TRBV3-2) to TRBJ1-2; tentative D call: TRBD1 (5 bases). V was shortened by 4 bases and J by 3 bases, with 9 bases between the two germline ends. Looked up from germline, CDR1 is LGHDT and CDR2 is YNNKEL (reference sequence). The CDR3 is 13 amino acids. CDR3: CASSPGIDYGYTF. The DNA for the CDR3 is TGTGCCAGCAGCCCAGGGATTGACTATGGCTACACCTTC.

This rearrangement joins TRBV7-9 to TRBJ2-7; D is unresolved. V dropped 5 bases and J dropped 4 bases, with 9 bases sitting between them. This CDR3 is built from 12 residues. Per the germline V gene, CDR1 is SEHNR and CDR2 is FQNEAQ (reference sequence). The CDR3 bases are TGTGCCAGCAGCACGACTGGTTACGAGCAGTACTTC. Its translation is CASSTTGYEQYF.

The chain uses TRBV19 and TRBJ2-1, with 12 bases lining up with TRBD2. The CDR3 has 15 residues. From germline, CDR1 is LNHDA and CDR2 SQIVND (reference sequence). V trimming: 4 bases; J trimming: 5 bases; junction bases outside the gene matches: 3. CDR3 nucleotides: TGTGCCAGTAGTACCCTAGCGGGAGGGGACAATGAGCAGTTCTTC. Its translation: CASSTLAGGDNEQFF.

On this clone itself: Distinct nucleotide sequences in the sample also encode this CDR3. The chain links TRBV7-9 to TRBJ1-2; maybe TRBD1 (5 bases). The germline V gene has CDR1 SEHNR and CDR2 FQNEAQ (reference sequence). V was trimmed by 3 bases and J by 3 bases, leaving 8 bases between them. CDR3 length: 13 residues. The CDR3 protein is CASSFGTDYGYTF. The CDR3 DNA is TGTGCCAGCAGCTTCGGGACTGACTATGGCTACACCTTC.

The chain recombines TRBV7-2 with TRBJ2-1; 13 bases agree with TRBD2. CDR1 SGHTA and CDR2 FQGNSA come from the germline V gene. This CDR3 is built from 17 residues. Trimming removed 2 bases from V and 3 bases from J; junction bases left unmatched: 4. CDR3 in amino acids: CASSLYGTSGVYNEQFF. Here the CDR3 DNA reads TGTGCCAGCAGCTTATATGGGACTAGCGGGGTCTACAATGAGCAGTTCTTC.

The chain carries TRBV19 and TRBJ1-1; tentative D call: TRBD1 (5 bases). Trimming stripped 8 bases from V and 6 bases from J, with 13 bases between. Germline assignment: CDR1 LNHDA and CDR2 SQIVND (reference sequence). The CDR3 length is 12 residues. CDR3 protein: CASGVRDAEAFF. The CDR3 nucleotides read TGTGCCAGTGGTGTGCGGGACGCTGAAGCTTTCTTT.

The rearrangement links TRBV5-6 to TRBJ2-6; weak D call: TRBD1 (6 bases). The CDR3 has 17 amino acids. CDR1 is SGHDT and CDR2 is YYEEEE in the germline V gene. The V end was cut by 6 bases, the J end by 0 bases, with 16 bases between. CDR3 in amino acids: CASTIRDIGSGANVLTF. CDR3 sequence (DNA): TGTGCCAGCACCATCCGGGACATTGGCTCTGGGGCCAACGTCCTGACTTTC.

This chain joins TRBV7-2 and TRBJ1-3, with D maybe TRBD1 (5 bases). V lost 9 bases, J lost 4 bases, and 19 bases lay in between. The CDR3 covers 15 residues. Germline-derived CDR1 and CDR2 are SGHTA and FQGNSA. The CDR3 nucleotides read TGTGCCAGTCTCCCTGGATTTGGGGCCGGAAACACCATATATTTT. Its translation is CASLPGFGAGNTIYF.

V and J are TRBV19 and TRBJ1-2, with D perhaps matching TRBD1 (5 bases). The V end lost 6 bases, the J end lost 4 bases, and 12 bases lay between the germline ends. CDR1 is LNHDA, CDR2 SQIVND, per germline (reference sequence). CDR3 size: 13 residues. The CDR3 DNA follows: TGTGCCAGTAGCACTGACAGAATCTATGGCTACACCTTC. Translating gives CASSTDRIYGYTF.

The chain uses TRBV7-2 and TRBJ2-5, with TRBD2 matching 13 bases. Trimming removed 2 bases from V and 2 bases from J; junction bases left unmatched: 5. Germline V lookup: CDR1 SGHTA, CDR2 FQGNSA. CDR3 length equals 17 residues. As DNA, the CDR3 is TGTGCCAGCAGCTTAATCGGACTAGCGGGGGTTCAAGAGACCCAGTACTTC. Amino acid sequence: CASSLIGLAGVQETQYF.

This chain joins TRBV5-1 and TRBJ2-7; TRBD1 might be the D (6 bases). Germline CDR1 SGHRS, CDR2 YFSETQ. The CDR3 covers 17 residues. V dropped 0 bases and J dropped 3 bases, with 19 bases sitting between them. CDR3 amino acids: CASSLEPMQGPYYEQYF. The CDR3 DNA reads TGCGCCAGCAGCTTGGAGCCTATGCAGGGGCCATACTACGAGCAGTACTTC.

CDR3 sequence reads: CASSVGRQGGELFF. The CDR3 region has the DNA TGTGCCAGCAGCGTAGGCCGACAGGGCGGGGAGCTGTTTTTT. V is TRBV9 and J is TRBJ2-2, with TRBD1 matching over 7 bases. This CDR3 contains 14 residues. Germline V gene data show CDR1 as SGDLS and CDR2 as YYNGEE. With 0 bases clipped from V and 7 bases from J, the junction kept 3 bases outside the gene matches.